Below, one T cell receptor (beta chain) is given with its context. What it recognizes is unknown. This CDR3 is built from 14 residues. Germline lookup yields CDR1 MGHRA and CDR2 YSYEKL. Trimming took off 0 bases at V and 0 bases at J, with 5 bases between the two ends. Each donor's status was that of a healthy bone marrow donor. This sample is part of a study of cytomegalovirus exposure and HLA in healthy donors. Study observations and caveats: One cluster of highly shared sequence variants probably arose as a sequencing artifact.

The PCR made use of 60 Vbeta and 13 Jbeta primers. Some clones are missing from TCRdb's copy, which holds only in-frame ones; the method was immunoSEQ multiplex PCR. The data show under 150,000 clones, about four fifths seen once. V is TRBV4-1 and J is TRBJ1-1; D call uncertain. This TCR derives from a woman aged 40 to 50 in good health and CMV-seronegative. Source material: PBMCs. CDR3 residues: CASSQDEVNTEAFF. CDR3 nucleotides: TGCGCCAGCAGCCAAGATGAGGTGAACACTGAAGCTTTCTTT.